One and the same sample provided the 30 T cell receptor beta chains below, sequenced in a study of blood T cell repertoires in COVID-19. Repertoires were generated with immunoSEQ multiplex PCR, while TCRdb's copy carries only in-frame clones and drops some. This sample has about 120,000 clones, with 86% found just once. Sequences were obtained from peripheral blood. The receptors were sampled from a man aged 35 to 55 with acute or convalescent COVID-19.

V is TRBV10-1 and J is TRBJ1-2; 7 nucleotides line up with TRBD1. CDR3 length: 17 amino acids. J was trimmed by 4 bases and V by 3 bases; bases with no gene match: 14. Per germline, CDR1 WNHNN and CDR2 SYGVQD (reference sequence). CDR3 sequence reads: CASSDLHLDRDLYGYTF. The CDR3 DNA sequence: TGCGCCAGCAGTGACCTCCACCTCGACAGGGATCTCTATGGCTACACCTTC.

In this sample, this clone turned up a few times. The chain carries TRBV27 and TRBJ2-2; a weak D match, TRBD2 (6 bases). The CDR3 has 14 amino acids. Germline V gene sequence: CDR1 MNHEY, CDR2 SMNVEV (reference sequence). The germline V and J ends were trimmed by 6 bases and 1 base, with 9 bases remaining between them. The CDR3 spells CASSRDLNTGELFF. In DNA, the CDR3 is TGTGCCAGCAGCCGGGACTTGAACACCGGGGAGCTGTTTTTT.

The rearrangement joins TRBV5-8 to TRBJ2-5; TRBD1 is a possible D gene (6 bases). The CDR3 totals 14 residues. CDR1 is SGHTS and CDR2 is YDEGEE in the germline V gene. Trimming left V 4 bases short and J 1 base short, with 11 bases between. CDR3 sequence (DNA): TGTGCCAGCAGCCTGGGGGCGGGCCAAGAGACCCAGTACTTC. Protein: CASSLGAGQETQYF. Full variable domain (remainder filled in from reference TRBV5-8 and TRBJ2-5): EAGVTQSPTHLIKTRGQQATLRCSPISGHTSVYWYQQALGLGLQFLLWYDEGEERNRGNFPPRFSGRQFPNYSSELNVNALELEDSALYLCASSLGAGQETQYFGPGTRLLVL.

The V gene is TRBV6-5, the J gene TRBJ2-7, with TRBD1 matching 8 bases. V shed 0 bases, J shed 4 bases, and the junction held 2 bases outside the gene matches. The length of the CDR3 is 14 residues. Germline loops: CDR1 MNHEY, CDR2 SVGAGI. In DNA, the CDR3 is TGTGCCAGCAGTTACTCGCAGGGGGCGTACGAGCAGTACTTC. Protein product: CASSYSQGAYEQYF.

This clone was found a few times. The J gene is TRBJ2-7, the V gene TRBV11-2; no reliable D call. Trimming shortened V by 1 base and J by 2 bases, and 9 bases separated the two germline ends. Germline loops: CDR1 SGHAT, CDR2 FQNNGV. The CDR3 extends over 14 amino acids. The CDR3 is CASSLVTPAYEQYF. As DNA, the CDR3 is TGTGCCAGCAGCTTAGTCACTCCGGCCTACGAGCAGTACTTC.

The chain recombines TRBV15 with TRBJ2-2; TRBD2 matches 7 bases. CDR3 length: 14 amino acids. Germline V gene data show CDR1 as LNHNV and CDR2 as YYDKDF (reference sequence). J gave up 6 bases and V 6 bases, and 7 bases lay outside the gene matches. The CDR3 sequence: CATRTSSIAGELFF. The DNA of the CDR3 is TGTGCCACCAGGACTAGCAGTATTGCCGGGGAGCTGTTTTTT.

The chain links TRBV6-1 to TRBJ2-1; D possibly corresponds to TRBD1 (6 bases). CDR3 size: 15 residues. The V and J ends lost 2 bases and 7 bases respectively, with 15 bases between them. The germline V gene has CDR1 MNHNS and CDR2 SASEGT. The CDR3, as DNA: TGTGCCAGCAGTGAATTGGGGGCATTGGGGAATGAGCAGTTCTTC. Residues: CASSELGALGNEQFF.

This chain links TRBV11-2 with TRBJ1-1, with a tentative D call TRBD1 (6 bases). CDR1 and CDR2 (germline): SGHAT, FQNNGV. The CDR3 totals 14 residues. Trimming stripped 8 bases from V and 5 bases from J, with 18 bases between. CDR3 amino acids: CASSLDGRGTEAFF. The CDR3 bases are TGTGCCAGCTCACTCGACGGGAGGGGGACTGAAGCTTTCTTT.

This clone was detected only once. The rearrangement uses TRBV5-8 and TRBJ2-3; 8 bases are shared with TRBD2. Germline lookup yields CDR1 SGHTS and CDR2 YDEGEE. The V and J ends lost 3 bases and 6 bases, in that order; junction bases with no gene match: 15. The CDR3 spans 17 residues. The CDR3: CASSSRRAGALGDTQYF. The CDR3 region has the DNA TGTGCCAGCAGCTCTCGTAGAGCGGGGGCCCTTGGGGATACGCAGTATTTT.

The chain uses TRBV12-5 and TRBJ2-2; 8 bases map to TRBD2. Trimming at V came to 2 bases and at J to 4 bases, leaving 0 bases not matched to a gene. CDR1 is LGHNT and CDR2 is FRNRAP in the germline V gene. There are 14 residues in the CDR3. CDR3 bases: TGTGCTAGTGGTTTGACTAGCGGCACCGGGGAGCTGTTTTTT. Residues: CASGLTSGTGELFF.

This chain uses TRBV5-6 with TRBJ2-1; 10 bases are a match to TRBD2. CDR3 size: 17 residues. V was pared by 5 bases and J by 2 bases, with 10 bases of the junction left unmatched. CDR1 is SGHDT and CDR2 is YYEEEE in the germline V gene. This CDR3 reads CASRLLQLAGPYNEQFF. CDR3 coding DNA: TGTGCCAGCAGACTGTTGCAACTAGCGGGACCCTACAATGAGCAGTTCTTC. Drawing the rest from reference TRBV5-6 and TRBJ2-1, the complete variable domain is DAGVTQSPTHLIKTRGQQVTLRCSPKSGHDTVSWYQQALGQGPQFIFQYYEEEERQRGNFPDRFSGHQFPNYSSELNVNALLLGDSALYLCASRLLQLAGPYNEQFFGPGTRLTVL.

V gene TRBV27 combines with J gene TRBJ2-1; 8 positions agree with TRBD1. V was pared by 6 bases and J by 5 bases, with 15 bases of the junction left unmatched. The CDR3 consists of 17 residues. The germline V gene encodes CDR1 MNHEY and CDR2 SMNVEV (reference sequence). CDR3 DNA sequence: TGTGCCAGCAGGAATTATCCCGGGACAGGAAGTGACAATGAGCAGTTCTTC. It specifies CASRNYPGTGSDNEQFF.

The rearrangement uses TRBV10-3 and TRBJ1-2, with 7 bases aligning to TRBD1. Per germline, CDR1 ENHRY and CDR2 SYGVKD. The CDR3 loop spans 13 amino acids. V was clipped by 6 bases and J by 3 bases; unmatched bases: 4. This CDR3 is CAIRATGDYGYTF. The CDR3 nucleotides read TGTGCCATCAGGGCAACAGGGGACTATGGCTACACCTTC.

The J gene is TRBJ2-3, the V gene TRBV19; tentatively, D is TRBD1 (7 bases). Trimming removed 7 bases at V and 0 bases at J, with 11 bases between. There are 14 residues in the CDR3. Germline V gene sequence: CDR1 LNHDA, CDR2 SQIVND (reference sequence). In DNA form, the CDR3 reads TGTGCCAGTAATGCAGGGGGGAGCACAGATACGCAGTATTTT. Its protein is CASNAGGSTDTQYF.

The chain employs TRBV11-1 and TRBJ2-1; 13 nucleotides agree with TRBD2. V lost 1 base and J lost 7; bases outside the gene matches: 4. Germline V CDR1 and CDR2: SGHAT, FQDESV (reference sequence). The CDR3 is made up of 16 amino acids. The CDR3 DNA follows: TGTGCCAGCAGCTTAGGAGGGGGACTAGCGGGGAATGAGCAGTTCTTC. Its protein product is CASSLGGGLAGNEQFF. Together with reference TRBV11-1 and TRBJ2-1, the CDR3 gives the full variable domain: EAEVAQSPRYKITEKSQAVAFWCDPISGHATLYWYRQILGQGPELLVQFQDESVVDDSQLPKDRFSAERLKGVDSTLKIQPAELGDSAMYLCASSLGGGLAGNEQFFGPGTRLTVL.

The rearrangement joins TRBV23-1 to TRBJ2-1; tentative D call: TRBD1 (6 bases). TRBV23-1 is marked as an open reading frame, function uncertain. The V gene lost 1 base and the J gene lost 13 bases, with 11 bases spanning the gap. This CDR3 is 12 amino acids long. CDR3 region: CASSQYETGQFF. In DNA form, the CDR3 reads TGCGCCAGCAGTCAATATGAGACAGGTCAGTTCTTC.

The chain joins TRBV6-1 to TRBJ1-2; 8 nucleotides match TRBD1. The CDR3 runs 15 residues. The trim removed 3 bases at V and 4 bases at J, leaving 7 bases unmatched. Germline assignment: CDR1 MNHNS and CDR2 SASEGT. CDR3 coding DNA: TGTGCCAGCAGTGACCGGACAGGGTCGGGCTATGGCTACACCTTC. Translation: CASSDRTGSGYGYTF.

V usage is TRBV4-3 and J usage is TRBJ2-5, with 12 bases aligning to TRBD2. Germline V gene sequence: CDR1 LGHNA, CDR2 YSLEER. The CDR3 runs 19 residues. V lost 0 bases, J lost 0 bases, and 8 bases stayed unmatched. CDR3 in amino acids: CASSQELAGGPLYQETQYF. The CDR3 DNA reads TGCGCCAGCAGCCAAGAGCTAGCGGGGGGGCCACTGTACCAAGAGACCCAGTACTTC.

The V call is TRBV6-6, the J call TRBJ1-2; no clear D. This CDR3 comprises 15 residues. V lost 4 bases and J lost 1, with 13 bases in between. Germline CDR1 reads MNHNY; CDR2 reads SVGAGI (reference sequence). CDR3 in amino acids: CASSSETAFNYGYTF. In DNA form, the CDR3 reads TGTGCCAGCAGTTCCGAAACAGCATTTAACTATGGCTACACCTTC.

The rearrangement uses TRBV19 and TRBJ1-2; 7 positions agree with TRBD1. Unmatched junction bases numbered 8, after V lost 9 bases and J lost 4 bases. CDR1 LNHDA and CDR2 SQIVND come from the germline V gene (reference sequence). The CDR3 has 13 amino acids. The CDR3 DNA reads as TGTGCCAGCAAAGCTGACAGGGCCTATGGCTACACCTTC. Its translation: CASKADRAYGYTF.

The chain joins TRBV5-1 to TRBJ2-3; TRBD2 is a possible D gene (6 bases). The germline V and J ends were trimmed by 1 base and 6 bases, with 12 bases remaining between them. CDR1 is SGHRS and CDR2 is YFSETQ in the germline V gene. The CDR3 extends over 14 amino acids. Here the CDR3 reads CASSLTASADTQYF. The CDR3 nucleotides read TGCGCCAGCAGCTTGACGGCTAGCGCCGATACGCAGTATTTT.

This clone has a handful of counts. This same CDR3 is encoded by further DNA sequences in the sample. This rearrangement joins TRBV19 to TRBJ1-1; D remains unclear. CDR3 size: 13 residues. Germline V gene lookup returns CDR1 LNHDA and CDR2 SQIVND (reference sequence). Trimming took 1 base from V and 1 from J, leaving 4 bases between them. The chain's CDR3 is CASSIGQNTEAFF. CDR3 nucleotides: TGTGCCAGTAGTATAGGACAGAACACTGAAGCTTTCTTT.

The V and J genes are TRBV12-3 or TRBV12-4 and TRBJ1-5; 7 bases map to TRBD1. This CDR3 region has 13 residues. V gave up 7 bases and J gave up 4 bases; unmatched junction bases: 4. The CDR3 loop is CASNQTGNQPQHF. The CDR3 DNA reads TGTGCCAGCAATCAGACAGGGAATCAGCCCCAGCATTTT.

This chain uses TRBV3-1 (or the pseudogene TRBV3-2) with TRBJ2-3; 8 bases agree with TRBD2. Trimming at V came to 3 bases and at J to 2 bases, leaving 7 bases not matched to a gene. Germline lookup yields CDR1 LGHDT and CDR2 YNNKEL (reference sequence). This CDR3 has 16 residues. The CDR3 coding sequence is TGTGCCAGCAGCCACGCGGGGGGTCTTTCCACAGATACGCAGTATTTT. It yields the protein CASSHAGGLSTDTQYF.

The V and J genes are TRBV19 and TRBJ1-1; TRBD1 matches 8 bases. Germline CDR1 and CDR2: LNHDA and SQIVND (reference sequence). CDR3 length: 14 amino acids. Losses at the gene ends were 6 bases for V and 1 base for J; bases not matched to a gene: 4. The CDR3 DNA follows: TGTGCCAGTAGGACAGGGGCTGGGAACACTGAAGCTTTCTTT. Protein product: CASRTGAGNTEAFF.

The rearrangement uses TRBV5-1 and TRBJ2-7, with 7 bases that match TRBD1. With V trimmed by 3 bases and J by 1 base, 4 bases remained unmatched. The CDR3 runs 14 residues. Germline V gene lookup returns CDR1 SGHRS and CDR2 YFSETQ. CDR3 DNA: TGCGCCAGCAGCTCCTCAGGGGGTTCCTACGAGCAGTACTTC. Protein sequence: CASSSSGGSYEQYF.

V and J are TRBV3-1 (or the pseudogene TRBV3-2) and TRBJ2-3; TRBD2 is a possible D gene (6 bases). Trimming shortened V by 2 bases and J by 5 bases, and 14 bases separated the two germline ends. Germline V lookup: CDR1 LGHDT, CDR2 YNNKEL (reference sequence). The CDR3 loop spans 15 amino acids. The CDR3 DNA reads as TGTGCCAGCAGCCAAATCAGGAGGGGAGGAGATACGCAGTATTTT. Amino acid sequence: CASSQIRRGGDTQYF.

Worth noting for this clone: Other DNA variants within this sample encode the same CDR3. The J gene is TRBJ2-7, the V gene TRBV7-9; the match to TRBD1 covers 10 bases. Germline trimming cut 4 bases from V and 2 bases from J; bases unmatched to any gene: 2. The CDR3 consists of 14 residues. Germline V gives CDR1 SEHNR, CDR2 FQNEAQ (reference sequence). The CDR3: CASSSTGGAYEQYF. Written as DNA, the CDR3 is TGTGCCAGCAGCTCGACAGGGGGCGCCTACGAGCAGTACTTC.

The chain has TRBV9 and TRBJ1-5, with 7 positions matching TRBD1. V shed 1 base and J 2 bases; nucleotides not matched to a gene: 3. CDR1 SGDLS and CDR2 YYNGEE come from the germline V gene. The CDR3 extends over 15 amino acids. CDR3 protein: CASSVSGGGNQPQHF. In DNA, the CDR3 is TGTGCCAGCAGCGTATCAGGGGGTGGCAATCAGCCCCAGCATTTT.

The gene calls are TRBV19 and TRBJ1-2; TRBD1 might be the D (6 bases). The ends were cut back, 4 bases at V and 7 bases at J, with 16 bases in the middle. CDR1 is LNHDA, CDR2 SQIVND, per germline (reference sequence). The CDR3 loop spans 14 amino acids. CDR3 nucleotides: TGTGCCAGTAGTAGGGCAGGGGAAGATTTTGGCTACACCTTC. Its translation is CASSRAGEDFGYTF.